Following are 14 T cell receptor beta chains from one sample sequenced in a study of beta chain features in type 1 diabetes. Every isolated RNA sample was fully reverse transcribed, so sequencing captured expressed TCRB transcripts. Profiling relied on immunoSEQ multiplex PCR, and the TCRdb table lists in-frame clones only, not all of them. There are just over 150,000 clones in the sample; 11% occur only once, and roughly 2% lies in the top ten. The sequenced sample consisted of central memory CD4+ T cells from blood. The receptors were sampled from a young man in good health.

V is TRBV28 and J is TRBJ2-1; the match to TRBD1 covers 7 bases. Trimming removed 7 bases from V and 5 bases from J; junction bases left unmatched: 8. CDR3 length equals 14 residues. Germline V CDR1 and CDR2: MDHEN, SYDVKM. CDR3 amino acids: CASIPRTGHNEQFF. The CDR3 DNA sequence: TGTGCCAGCATCCCTAGGACAGGCCACAATGAGCAGTTCTTC.

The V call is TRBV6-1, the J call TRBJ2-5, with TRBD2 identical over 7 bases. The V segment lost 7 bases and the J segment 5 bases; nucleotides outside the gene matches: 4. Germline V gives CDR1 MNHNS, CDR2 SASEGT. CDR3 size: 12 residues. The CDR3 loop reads CASTTSRETQYF. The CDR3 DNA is TGTGCCAGCACGACTAGCCGGGAGACCCAGTACTTC.

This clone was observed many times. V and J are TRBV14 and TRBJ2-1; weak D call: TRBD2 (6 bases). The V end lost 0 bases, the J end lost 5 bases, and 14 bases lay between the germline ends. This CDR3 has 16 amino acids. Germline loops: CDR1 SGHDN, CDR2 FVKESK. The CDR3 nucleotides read TGTGCCAGCAGCCAAGATGGAACGGGAGTTAACAATGAGCAGTTCTTC. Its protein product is CASSQDGTGVNNEQFF.

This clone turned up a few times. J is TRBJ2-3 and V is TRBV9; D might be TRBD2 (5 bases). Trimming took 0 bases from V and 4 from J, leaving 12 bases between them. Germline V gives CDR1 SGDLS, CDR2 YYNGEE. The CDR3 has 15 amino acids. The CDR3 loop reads CASSVEGRTSDTQYF. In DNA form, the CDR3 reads TGTGCCAGCAGCGTAGAGGGCAGGACTTCAGATACGCAGTATTTT. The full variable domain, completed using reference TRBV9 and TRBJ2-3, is DSGVTQTPKHLITATGQRVTLRCSPRSGDLSVYWYQQSLDQGLQFLIQYYNGEERAKGNILERFSAQQFPDLHSELNLSSLELGDSALYFCASSVEGRTSDTQYFGPGTRLTVL.

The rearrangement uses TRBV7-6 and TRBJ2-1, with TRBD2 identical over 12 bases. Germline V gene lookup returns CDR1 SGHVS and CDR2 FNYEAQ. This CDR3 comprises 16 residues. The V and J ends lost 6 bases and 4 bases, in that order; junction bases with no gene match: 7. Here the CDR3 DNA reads TGTGCCAGCAGTCGTACTAGCGGGGGGACATACAATGAGCAGTTCTTC. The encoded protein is CASSRTSGGTYNEQFF.

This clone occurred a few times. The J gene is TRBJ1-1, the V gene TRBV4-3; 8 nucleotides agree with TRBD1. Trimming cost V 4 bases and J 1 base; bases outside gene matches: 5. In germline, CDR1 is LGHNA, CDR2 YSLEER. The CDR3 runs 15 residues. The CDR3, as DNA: TGCGCCAGCAGCCGGGGACAGGTTCGGAACACTGAAGCTTTCTTT. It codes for CASSRGQVRNTEAFF.

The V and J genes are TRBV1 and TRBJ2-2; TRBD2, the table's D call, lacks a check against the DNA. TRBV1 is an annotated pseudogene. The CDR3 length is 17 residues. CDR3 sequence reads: CTSSQEVPSHGGGELFF. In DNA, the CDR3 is TGCACCAGCAGCCAAGAGGTGCCTTCCCACGGCGGCGGGGAGCTGTTTTTT.

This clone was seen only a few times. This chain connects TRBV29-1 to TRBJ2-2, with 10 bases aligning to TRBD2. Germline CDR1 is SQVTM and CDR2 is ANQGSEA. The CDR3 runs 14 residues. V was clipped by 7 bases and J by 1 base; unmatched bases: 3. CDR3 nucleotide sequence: TGCAGCGCCGGACTAGCGGTGAACACCGGGGAGCTGTTTTTT. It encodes CSAGLAVNTGELFF.

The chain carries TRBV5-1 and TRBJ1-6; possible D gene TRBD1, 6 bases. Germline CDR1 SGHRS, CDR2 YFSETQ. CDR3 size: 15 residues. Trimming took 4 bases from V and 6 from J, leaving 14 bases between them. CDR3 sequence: CASSRDTGFNSPLHF. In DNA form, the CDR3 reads TGCGCCAGCAGCCGGGACACCGGTTTTAATTCACCCCTCCACTTT.

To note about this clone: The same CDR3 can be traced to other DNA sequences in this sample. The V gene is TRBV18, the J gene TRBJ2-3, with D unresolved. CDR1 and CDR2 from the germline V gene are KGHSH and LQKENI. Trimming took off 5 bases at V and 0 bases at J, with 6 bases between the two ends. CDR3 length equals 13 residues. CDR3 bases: TGTGCCAGCTCATTCTCTAGCACAGATACGCAGTATTTT. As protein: CASSFSSTDTQYF.

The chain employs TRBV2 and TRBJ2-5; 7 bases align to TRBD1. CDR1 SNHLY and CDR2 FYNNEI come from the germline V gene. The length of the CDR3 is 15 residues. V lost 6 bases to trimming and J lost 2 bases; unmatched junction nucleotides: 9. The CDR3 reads CASREQGTRQETQYF. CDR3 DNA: TGTGCCAGCAGGGAACAGGGGACACGACAAGAGACCCAGTACTTC.

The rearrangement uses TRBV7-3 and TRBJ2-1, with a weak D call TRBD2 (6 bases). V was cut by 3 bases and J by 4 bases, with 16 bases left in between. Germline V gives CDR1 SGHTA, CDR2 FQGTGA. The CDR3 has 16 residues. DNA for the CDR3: TGTGCCAGCAGCTTGGGGCTTACCCGGGGGTACAATGAGCAGTTCTTC. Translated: CASSLGLTRGYNEQFF.

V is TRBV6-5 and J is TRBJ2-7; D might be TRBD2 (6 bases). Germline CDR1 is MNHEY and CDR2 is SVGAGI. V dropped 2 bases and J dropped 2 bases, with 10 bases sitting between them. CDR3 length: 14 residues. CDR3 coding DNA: TGTGCCAGCAGTTACGGCGGGACTCCCTACGAGCAGTACTTC. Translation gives CASSYGGTPYEQYF.

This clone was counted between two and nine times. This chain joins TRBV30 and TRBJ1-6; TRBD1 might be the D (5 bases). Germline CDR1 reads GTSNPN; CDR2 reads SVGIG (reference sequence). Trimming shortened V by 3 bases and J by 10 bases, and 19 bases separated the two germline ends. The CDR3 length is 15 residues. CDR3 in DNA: TGTGCCTGGAGCTTTACCGGCAGGGTCCAGTCACCCCTCCACTTT. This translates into CAWSFTGRVQSPLHF.